Below, 3 T cell receptor beta chains from the same sample are listed, as sequenced in a study of T cell responses to AZD1222 COVID-19 vaccine. The assay was immunoSEQ multiplex PCR, and TCRdb's table has in-frame clones only and misses some. With around 150,000 clones in the sample, the ten largest clones hold around 2.4%. Sequenced sample: peripheral blood. The receptors derive from an adult in good health.

The chain employs TRBV9 and TRBJ2-2; weak D call: TRBD1 (6 bases). This CDR3 has 16 residues. The germline CDR1 and CDR2 sequences are SGDLS and YYNGEE. V lost 7 bases and J lost 0, with 16 bases in between. The chain's CDR3 is CASGKTGQANTGELFF. DNA for the CDR3: TGTGCCAGCGGCAAGACAGGTCAGGCGAACACCGGGGAGCTGTTTTTT.

As concerns this clone: Different DNA sequences within this sample yield the same CDR3. CDR3 sequence: CASSQAYEQYF. The CDR3 DNA sequence: TGTGCCAGCAGCCAAGCCTACGAGCAGTACTTC. V gene TRBV3-1 (or the pseudogene TRBV3-2) combines with J gene TRBJ2-7; the D is unclear. The CDR3 totals 11 residues. Trimming shortened V by 1 base and J by 2 bases, and 0 bases separated the two germline ends. Germline values: CDR1 LGHDT, CDR2 YNNKEL (reference sequence).

The rearrangement joins TRBV9 to TRBJ1-2; no definite D call. CDR3 length: 18 amino acids. Germline V gene lookup returns CDR1 SGDLS and CDR2 YYNGEE. The ends were cut back, 0 bases at V and 4 bases at J, with 22 bases in the middle. CDR3 amino acids: CASSVGGSANPLGYGYTF. CDR3 nucleotides: TGTGCCAGCAGCGTAGGAGGTAGTGCAAACCCTCTAGGCTATGGCTACACCTTC.